Listed here are 16 T cell receptor beta chains from one sample, sequenced in a study of T cell responses to AZD1222 COVID-19 vaccine. Repertoires were generated with immunoSEQ multiplex PCR, while TCRdb's copy carries only in-frame clones and drops some. The data contain more than 150,000 clones, approximately 94% of them singletons. This sample comprised peripheral blood, obtained 28 days after the second AZD1222 dose. Receptor source: an adult who received the AZD1222 COVID-19 vaccine.

The count of this clone is one. The chain joins TRBV6-5 to TRBJ2-3; D gene uncertain. Germline V gene data show CDR1 as MNHEY and CDR2 as SVGAGI. The CDR3 length is 15 residues. Trimming left V 0 bases short and J 5 bases short, with 12 bases between. For the CDR3, the DNA is TGTGCCAGCAGTTACTCGAGATACACCGGAGATACGCAGTATTTT. Translated, it gives CASSYSRYTGDTQYF.

The genes are TRBV19 and TRBJ2-3; D unclear. CDR1 and CDR2 (germline): LNHDA, SQIVND (reference sequence). The CDR3 is 13 residues long. V lost 10 bases and J lost 0, with 11 bases in between. CDR3: CATRPTSTDTQYF. DNA for the CDR3: TGTGCCACCCGACCCACTAGCACAGATACGCAGTATTTT. The whole variable domain, filled in from reference TRBV19 and TRBJ2-3, reads DGGITQSPKYLFRKEGQNVTLSCEQNLNHDAMYWYRQDPGQGLRLIYYSQIVNDFQKGDIAEGYSVSREKKESFPLTVTSAQKNPTAFYLCATRPTSTDTQYFGPGTRLTVL.

J is TRBJ2-7 and V is TRBV28; 13 bases map to TRBD2. CDR1 is MDHEN and CDR2 is SYDVKM in the germline V gene. The length of the CDR3 is 15 residues. The ends lost 4 bases at V and 7 bases at J; junction bases unmatched: 7. The CDR3 DNA is TGTGCCAGCAGTTGGACTAGCGGGGGCATGGGGGAGCAGTACTTC. Its protein product is CASSWTSGGMGEQYF. Variable domain in full (rest from reference TRBV28 and TRBJ2-7): DVKVTQSSRYLVKRTGEKVFLECVQDMDHENMFWYRQDPGLGLRLIYFSYDVKMKEKGDIPEGYSVSREKKERFSLILESASTNQTSMYLCASSWTSGGMGEQYFGPGTRLTVT.

The rearrangement links TRBV11-3 to TRBJ2-1; no reliable D call. The CDR3 runs to 17 residues. Germline lookup yields CDR1 SGHNT and CDR2 YENEEA. The V end lost 1 base, the J end lost 3 bases, and 16 bases lay between the germline ends. The CDR3 region has the DNA TGTGCCAGCAGCTTAGGATCACGACGGGCGGACTACAATGAGCAGTTCTTC. This translates into CASSLGSRRADYNEQFF.

This clone is a singleton in its sample. The chain is built from TRBV2 and TRBJ1-5; D call uncertain. The CDR3 runs to 16 residues. Deletions cut 4 bases from V and 3 bases from J, with 16 bases between. Germline V gene data show CDR1 as SNHLY and CDR2 as FYNNEI. CDR3 nucleotide sequence: TGTGCCAGCAGTGGATTTGGTTCTTGGGACAATCAGCCCCAGCATTTT. It translates to CASSGFGSWDNQPQHF.

This chain joins TRBV11-2 and TRBJ2-1; possibly TRBD2 for D (5 bases). The length of the CDR3 is 17 residues. The V end was cut by 1 base, the J end by 0 bases, with 13 bases between. CDR1 and CDR2 (germline): SGHAT, FQNNGV. CDR3: CASSLGGGLSSYNEQFF. The CDR3 DNA is TGTGCCAGCAGCTTAGGTGGCGGGCTCAGCTCCTACAATGAGCAGTTCTTC.

V usage is TRBV9 and J usage is TRBJ1-6, with D possibly matching TRBD1 (5 bases). Germline V gene data show CDR1 as SGDLS and CDR2 as YYNGEE. Deletions cut 4 bases from V and 4 bases from J, with 18 bases between. The CDR3 runs 17 residues. CDR3 DNA sequence: TGTGCCAGCAGCTCCCCACCGAAGAGGGGATATAATTCACCCCTCCACTTT. It is translated as CASSSPPKRGYNSPLHF.

This chain connects TRBV11-3 to TRBJ2-5; D is ambiguous. The CDR3 runs 15 residues. The ends were cut back, 2 bases at V and 4 bases at J, with 14 bases in the middle. CDR1 and CDR2 from the germline V gene are SGHNT and YENEEA. DNA for the CDR3: TGTGCCAGCAGCTTAAGGGTATCGGGTGGAGAGACCCAGTACTTC. Residues: CASSLRVSGGETQYF.

For the CDR3, the DNA is TGTGCCTGTAGAACAGGGGGCGCTCTACAACGTGGCATTCAGTACTTC. This sequence encodes CACRTGGALQRGIQYF. The chain recombines TRBV30 with TRBJ2-4, with 9 bases matching TRBD1. J gave up 9 bases and V 6 bases, and 18 bases lay outside the gene matches. The CDR3 sequence is 16 residues long. Germline-derived CDR1 and CDR2 are GTSNPN and SVGIG (reference sequence).

The V gene is TRBV5-1, the J gene TRBJ1-1; D not certain. Germline V gene data show CDR1 as SGHRS and CDR2 as YFSETQ. V gave up 2 bases and J gave up 1 base, with 12 bases separating them. The CDR3 extends over 15 amino acids. The CDR3 loop reads CASSFQSPQNTEAFF. The CDR3 DNA sequence: TGCGCCAGCAGCTTCCAGTCCCCCCAGAACACTGAAGCTTTCTTT. Variable domain in full (rest from reference TRBV5-1 and TRBJ1-1): KAGVTQTPRYLIKTRGQQVTLSCSPISGHRSVSWYQQTPGQGLQFLFEYFSETQRNKGNFPGRFSGRQFSNSRSEMNVSTLELGDSALYLCASSFQSPQNTEAFFGQGTRLTVV.

This chain links TRBV6-1 with TRBJ2-5; D is perhaps TRBD1 or TRBD2 (6 bases each). Germline CDR1 reads MNHNS; CDR2 reads SASEGT. This CDR3 has 16 residues. The V gene lost 2 bases and the J gene lost 4 bases, with 17 bases spanning the gap. The DNA for the CDR3 is TGTGCCAGCAGTGAACAGGGGCGCGGGATTCTAGAGACCCAGTACTTC. The encoded protein is CASSEQGRGILETQYF.

This clone was recorded only once. The rearrangement uses TRBV6-6 and TRBJ1-1; D may be TRBD1 (5 bases). The V end lost 6 bases, the J end lost 4 bases, and 15 bases lay between the germline ends. This CDR3 is built from 14 residues. Germline V CDR1 and CDR2: MNHNY, SVGAGI (reference sequence). The chain's CDR3 is CASRPPGEGTEAFF. CDR3 nucleotides: TGTGCCAGCAGGCCGCCGGGGGAGGGCACTGAAGCTTTCTTT.

This chain connects TRBV2 to TRBJ1-2; 9 bases fit TRBD1. The CDR3 totals 16 residues. Germline V gene sequence: CDR1 SNHLY, CDR2 FYNNEI. The trim removed 2 bases at V and 8 bases at J, leaving 12 bases unmatched. The CDR3 loop is CASSESYGDRVHGYTF. Written as DNA, the CDR3 is TGTGCCAGCAGTGAAAGTTACGGGGACAGGGTACACGGCTACACCTTC.

The chain links TRBV7-8 to TRBJ1-1; D not certain. Germline CDR1 reads SGHVS; CDR2 reads FQNEAQ. CDR3 length equals 14 residues. Trimming shortened V by 3 bases and J by 4 bases, and 12 bases separated the two germline ends. The DNA for the CDR3 is TGTGCCAGCAGCTTGGAGGTCGCCGGCACTGAAGCTTTCTTT. This sequence encodes CASSLEVAGTEAFF. Together with reference TRBV7-8 and TRBJ1-1, the CDR3 gives the full variable domain: GAGVSQSPRYKVAKRGQDVALRCDPISGHVSLFWYQQALGQGPEFLTYFQNEAQLDKSGLPSDRFFAERPEGSVSTLKIQRTQQEDSAVYLCASSLEVAGTEAFFGQGTRLTVV.

Comment on this clone: A read error may account for a junction end that differs from germline. V gene TRBV11-3 combines with J gene TRBJ2-3, with D perhaps matching TRBD1 (5 bases). The CDR3 is made up of 15 amino acids. Germline values: CDR1 SGHNT, CDR2 YENEEA. The CDR3 loop reads CASSLADSFTDTQYF. CDR3 nucleotide sequence: TGTGCCAGCAGTTTAGCAGACAGCTTCACAGATACGCAGTATTTT.

The chain employs TRBV11-3 and TRBJ1-4; TRBD1 aligns across 8 bases. Trimming at V came to 5 bases and at J to 10 bases, leaving 6 bases not matched to a gene. Germline V lookup: CDR1 SGHNT, CDR2 YENEEA. The CDR3 totals 13 residues. The CDR3 nucleotides read TGTGCCAGCAGCCTTACAGGGGGAGGAAAACTGTTTTTT. This codes for CASSLTGGGKLFF.